This section outlines one T cell receptor beta chain sequence together with its context. The antigen is unknown. The data are from a study of persistence of HIV-infected CD4 T cells. At the level of the study: Up to about 180 mL blood was drawn at multiple time points; a couple of donors had single-time leukapheresis.

The libraries were made with immunoSEQ version 4 in survey mode. The protocol was immunoSEQ multiplex PCR, while the TCRdb copy is restricted to in-frame clones and leaves out a portion. Here the sample spans about 46,000 clones, more than 80% being singletons. This CDR3 spans 16 amino acids. Cells were stimulated nonspecifically with anti-CD3/anti-CD28 magnetic beads. Sorting of responding CD4+ T cells relied on upregulated CD40 ligand together with CD69. This receptor was taken from an adult woman with HIV who was CMV-seropositive. This rearrangement joins TRBV21-1 to TRBJ2-6. TRBV21-1 corresponds to a pseudogene. The material was CD4+ T cells sorted from PBMCs after approximately 19-hour stimulation, obtained from a patient who received antiretroviral therapy. The CDR3 sequence: CASSTGPVSGANVLTF. DNA for the CDR3: TGTGCCAGCAGCACCGGACCCGTCTCTGGGGCCAACGTCCTGACTTTC.